This T cell receptor (beta chain) is drawn from a study of OX40 agonist ivuxolimab in advanced cancers. About the study: The study reported partial responses in three patients: one hepatocellular carcinoma, two cutaneous melanoma.

Comments on this clone: The antigen is unknown.

Trimming removed 3 bases from V and 0 bases from J, with 17 bases in between. The CDR3 covers 17 residues. Germline-derived CDR1 and CDR2 are MNHEY and SMNVEV (reference sequence). Collection of blood occurred at baseline, at cycle 4 day 1, and at cycle 7 day 1. General observations from the study: Undetermined was the antigen specificity of the expanded peripheral T cells.

Profiling relied on immunoSEQ multiplex PCR, and the TCRdb table lists in-frame clones only, not all of them. The sample has around 35,000 clones, around 87% seen once. This sequence was found in an adult with an advanced solid tumor such as melanoma, head and neck, liver or kidney cancer. The rearrangement joins TRBV27 to TRBJ1-1, with D possibly TRBD1 on 6 matching bases. Sequences were derived from CD4+ or CD8+ T cells sorted from blood, sampled in a trial of the OX40 agonist ivuxolimab. DNA of the CDR3: TGTGCCAGCAGTTTCCTACCCTCAGGGGTCATGAACACTGAAGCTTTCTTT. Translated: CASSFLPSGVMNTEAFF.